This T cell receptor (beta chain) was found in a study of human T cells and chemical hapten exposure (dated by TCRdb to the early 2020s). General notes on the study: For sensitization, 2% DPC in acetone was applied to an approximately 2 cm by approximately 2 cm area of upper inner arm skin. The patient cohort, mostly female, included alopecia areata with under or over 50% scalp involvement, alopecia totalis and alopecia universalis. Libraries were combined into a pool for sequencing, and differences in TCR yield between samples came mainly from small differences in library volumes within the pool. Blood for TCR sequencing was provided by twenty-nine alopecia patients at one to four time points (pre-sensitization, 2, 6 and 24 weeks). Patch testing was done on the upper back using Finn chambers containing 0.01% DPC, and results were scored after 6 days according to International Contact Dermatitis Research Group standards. Blood samples were taken from patients before sensitization (week 0) and then at 2, 6 and about 24 weeks after DPC sensitization. The study tracked peripheral blood TCR repertoire changes in vivo during primary and secondary sensitization to the hapten diphenylcyclopropenone (DPC) in alopecia patients. Throughout the study period of around 24 weeks, patients also received therapeutic DPC doses to the scalp every week. The research as a whole found: Compared with pre-sensitization or healthy control sets, expanded TCRs formed significantly more large CDR3 similarity clusters, which is consistent with antigen-driven responses. After repeated subsampling, the strength of the expansion versus patch-test correlation and the threshold at which it became significant changed. The number of PT1 expanded TCRs positively correlated with patch test score, significant at thresholds 8, 16 and 32 but not 4. DPC sensitization did not change how many TCRs were above 1 in 1000 frequency, and no evidence was found of alterations in global repertoire structure. Alopecia, a presumed autoimmune disease, was present in all patients, so the immune response of the patients might differ from that of healthy individuals.

As regards this clonotype: No antigen is known for it. Per-base quality was not reported, and no clone a single base away is much larger than it.

What this sample's time point label stands for: patch test 1, 2 weeks after DPC sensitization. In light of the paper, this sample's treatment or condition label describes: therapeutic diphenylcyclopropenone sensitization with weekly scalp DPC. At each patch-test visit, blood was drawn before the patch test was applied. Patients were considered eligible if aged 18 to 70, diagnosed with alopecia and deemed suitable for DPC therapy, and patients were excluded if pregnant. Total RNA was extracted from unfractionated whole blood that had been collected in Tempus Blood RNA tubes. Libraries were built with RACE. The data were produced on a NextSeq 500. During library preparation, unique molecular identifiers were attached to individual cDNA molecules so that TCRs could be counted in a quantitative, reproducible way. For every blood RNA sample, sequencing covered both the TCR alpha and TCR beta chains. Concerning the study's data processing: The median number of TCRs per sample was approximately 96,000, ranging from about 20,000 to 750,000. V, J and CDR3 annotation of the TCR reads was performed with the Decombinator software suite. For PS versus PT1 abundance plots, all samples were subsampled to the same number of TCRs (28,000). TCRs were defined as expanded if absent before sensitization and observed at least eight times at the 2-week time point. The raw public reads went through TCRdb reprocessing: fastp at Q25, MiXCR clone calling, in-frame beta chains kept. Rows are unified per CDR3 protein, each entry keeping the most common DNA and genes. These V and J calls originate from TCRdb's pipeline instead of the authors' own analysis. Recorded for this sample are approximately 350,000 distinct CDR3 sequences; 5.5% to 8% of them occurred a single time. The biggest ten clones account for about 8% of the sample.

Sequencing was performed on whole blood, taken in connection with sensitization to the hapten diphenylcyclopropenone (DPC). This TCR came from a woman under 30 with alopecia areata. Some clones in this sample may be carry-over from other donors' samples.

CDR3 reads: CSVEDPGEQFF. At the DNA level, the sequence is TGCAGCGTTGAAGATCCGGGTGAGCAGTTCTTC. The chain couples TRBV29-1 to TRBJ2-1, with no D gene named confidently. Spanning cysteine to phenylalanine, the CDR3 consists of 11 amino acids. This entry keeps only the CDR3 DNA: 33 bases, framed from base 1. CDR1 and CDR2 are read off the germline V gene as SQVTM and ANQGSEA. V is clipped by 0 bases and J by 9 bases, and the sequence between their germline boundaries is 6 bases long.